A selection of T cell receptor beta chains follows, all from one sample in a study of T cell responses to AZD1222 COVID-19 vaccine. Clones were read by immunoSEQ multiplex PCR, and TCRdb kept only the in-frame ones, dropping some. The profile shows approximately 170,000 clones, around 93% of them singletons. The input for sequencing was peripheral blood, taken on day 0 of AZD1222 vaccination. The receptors were gathered from an adult in good health. CDR3s include the opening cysteine and the closing phenylalanine or tryptophan. The order of the fields is J gene, V gene, clone size, D gene, CDR3 protein, CDR3 DNA. D genes are given only for firm matches. Not every row has a clone size; where given, it reads once, few, many or a size class.

J gene: TRBJ1-4
V gene: TRBV4-2
clone size: NA
D gene: NA
CDR3 protein: CASSRIGGPLGEKLFF
CDR3 DNA: TGTGCCAGCAGTCGGATCGGGGGGCCTCTGGGTGAAAAACTGTTTTTT

J gene: TRBJ2-7
V gene: TRBV11-3
clone size: NA
D gene: TRBD2
CDR3 protein: CARRAGGRPYEQYF
CDR3 DNA: TGTGCCAGAAGAGCGGGAGGCCGACCCTACGAGCAGTACTTC

J gene: TRBJ1-6
V gene: TRBV30
clone size: NA
D gene: NA
CDR3 protein: CAWTPRNSPLHF
CDR3 DNA: TGTGCCTGGACCCCGCGGAATTCACCCCTCCACTTT

J gene: TRBJ2-7
V gene: TRBV7-9
clone size: NA
D gene: NA
CDR3 protein: CASSFYTNSYEQYF
CDR3 DNA: TGTGCCAGCAGCTTCTATACAAATTCCTACGAGCAGTACTTC

J gene: TRBJ1-1
V gene: TRBV29-1
clone size: once
D gene: TRBD1
CDR3 protein: CSVGQGDTEAFF
CDR3 DNA: TGCAGCGTGGGACAGGGAGACACTGAAGCTTTCTTT

J gene: TRBJ1-4
V gene: TRBV28
clone size: NA
D gene: TRBD1
CDR3 protein: CASSTPGQLNEKLFF
CDR3 DNA: TGTGCCAGCAGTACCCCGGGACAGCTTAATGAAAAACTGTTTTTT

J gene: TRBJ1-2
V gene: TRBV3-1/TRBV3-2
clone size: NA
D gene: NA
CDR3 protein: CASSQDRPVSYGYTF
CDR3 DNA: TGTGCCAGCAGCCAAGACCGCCCTGTGAGCTATGGCTACACCTTC

J gene: TRBJ1-5
V gene: TRBV9
clone size: NA
D gene: TRBD1
CDR3 protein: CASSAQGNGNQPQHF
CDR3 DNA: TGTGCCAGCAGCGCACAGGGGAATGGCAATCAGCCCCAGCATTTT

J gene: TRBJ1-2
V gene: TRBV5-1
clone size: once
D gene: NA
CDR3 protein: CASSFYVGQGSGGYTF
CDR3 DNA: TGCGCCAGCAGCTTTTACGTGGGGCAGGGCTCGGGTGGCTACACCTTC

J gene: TRBJ2-5
V gene: TRBV19
clone size: NA
D gene: NA
CDR3 protein: CASSMYNEETQYF
CDR3 DNA: TGTGCCAGTAGTATGTACAACGAAGAGACCCAGTACTTC

J gene: TRBJ1-2
V gene: TRBV2
clone size: NA
D gene: TRBD1
CDR3 protein: CASSETGNGYGYTF
CDR3 DNA: TGTGCCAGCAGTGAGACAGGGAACGGGTATGGCTACACCTTC

J gene: TRBJ2-7
V gene: TRBV4-1
clone size: NA
D gene: NA
CDR3 protein: CASSQGQVLRDYEQYF
CDR3 DNA: TGCGCCAGCAGCCAAGGACAGGTCTTACGGGACTACGAGCAGTACTTC

J gene: TRBJ1-5
V gene: TRBV5-1
clone size: NA
D gene: TRBD1
CDR3 protein: CASSLGQGDQPQHF
CDR3 DNA: TGCGCCAGCAGCTTGGGACAGGGAGATCAGCCCCAGCATTTT

J gene: TRBJ2-7
V gene: TRBV9
clone size: NA
D gene: NA
CDR3 protein: CASSPSGYEQYF
CDR3 DNA: TGTGCCAGCAGCCCGTCCGGATACGAGCAGTACTTC

J gene: TRBJ1-5
V gene: TRBV27
clone size: NA
D gene: NA
CDR3 protein: CASSLTYSNQPQHF
CDR3 DNA: TGTGCCAGCAGTTTAACCTATAGCAATCAGCCCCAGCATTTT

J gene: TRBJ1-2
V gene: TRBV6-5
clone size: NA
D gene: NA
CDR3 protein: CASTANYGYTF
CDR3 DNA: TGTGCCAGCACCGCAAACTATGGCTACACCTTC

J gene: TRBJ1-1
V gene: TRBV7-8
clone size: NA
D gene: NA
CDR3 protein: CASSRPSQGNTEAFF
CDR3 DNA: TGTGCCAGCAGCAGGCCCAGCCAAGGTAACACTGAAGCTTTCTTT

J gene: TRBJ1-3
V gene: TRBV27
clone size: few
D gene: NA
CDR3 protein: CASSLSAVFGNTIYF
CDR3 DNA: TGTGCCAGCAGTTTATCGGCGGTTTTCGGAAACACCATATATTTT

J gene: TRBJ2-7
V gene: TRBV11-1
clone size: NA
D gene: TRBD2
CDR3 protein: CASSRLAGGSEQYF
CDR3 DNA: TGTGCCAGCAGCAGACTAGCGGGAGGGTCCGAGCAGTACTTC

J gene: TRBJ2-7
V gene: TRBV14
clone size: NA
D gene: NA
CDR3 protein: CASRLQGGASYEQYF
CDR3 DNA: TGTGCCAGCAGACTACAGGGGGGGGCGTCCTACGAGCAGTACTTC

J gene: TRBJ1-1
V gene: TRBV7-9
clone size: NA
D gene: NA
CDR3 protein: CASSLEVTPNGMNTEAFF
CDR3 DNA: TGTGCCAGCAGCTTAGAGGTAACCCCGAATGGGATGAACACTGAAGCTTTCTTT

J gene: TRBJ1-4
V gene: TRBV5-4
clone size: NA
D gene: NA
CDR3 protein: CASSQPSGEKLFF
CDR3 DNA: TGTGCCAGCAGTCAGCCCTCGGGTGAAAAACTGTTTTTT

J gene: TRBJ2-7
V gene: TRBV2
clone size: NA
D gene: TRBD1
CDR3 protein: CASVRTGGSEQYF
CDR3 DNA: TGTGCCAGTGTCCGGACAGGGGGCTCCGAGCAGTACTTC

J gene: TRBJ2-1
V gene: TRBV4-1
clone size: NA
D gene: NA
CDR3 protein: CASSQVDLGLTYNEQFF
CDR3 DNA: TGCGCCAGCAGCCAAGTGGACCTAGGACTGACCTACAATGAGCAGTTCTTC

J gene: TRBJ2-3
V gene: TRBV9
clone size: NA
D gene: NA
CDR3 protein: CASSVIPSRQTDTQYF
CDR3 DNA: TGTGCCAGCAGCGTAATCCCCTCACGCCAAACAGATACGCAGTATTTT

J gene: TRBJ2-7
V gene: TRBV6-2/TRBV6-3
clone size: NA
D gene: TRBD1
CDR3 protein: CASSYGTGDPYEQYF
CDR3 DNA: TGTGCCAGCAGTTACGGTACAGGGGATCCCTACGAGCAGTACTTC

J gene: TRBJ1-1
V gene: TRBV20-1
clone size: NA
D gene: NA
CDR3 protein: CSASEWGAVNTEAFF
CDR3 DNA: TGCAGTGCTAGTGAGTGGGGAGCCGTCAACACTGAAGCTTTCTTT

J gene: TRBJ2-7
V gene: TRBV5-1
clone size: once
D gene: TRBD2
CDR3 protein: CASSSDGGLAGYPTYEQYF
CDR3 DNA: TGCGCCAGCAGCTCAGACGGAGGACTAGCGGGGTATCCTACCTACGAGCAGTACTTC

J gene: TRBJ2-1
V gene: TRBV3-1/TRBV3-2
clone size: NA
D gene: TRBD2
CDR3 protein: CASSTRTSGYNEQFF
CDR3 DNA: TGTGCCAGCAGCACCCGGACTAGCGGATACAATGAGCAGTTCTTC

J gene: TRBJ2-1
V gene: TRBV27
clone size: NA
D gene: TRBD2
CDR3 protein: CASSTSGSYNEQFF
CDR3 DNA: TGTGCCAGCAGTACTAGCGGGAGCTACAATGAGCAGTTCTTC

J gene: TRBJ2-7
V gene: TRBV9
clone size: NA
D gene: TRBD2
CDR3 protein: CASSPRRGRASSYEQYF
CDR3 DNA: TGTGCCAGCAGCCCCCGTCGCGGGAGGGCGAGCTCCTACGAGCAGTACTTC

J gene: TRBJ1-4
V gene: TRBV19
clone size: NA
D gene: TRBD1
CDR3 protein: CASAGGQVYEKLFF
CDR3 DNA: TGTGCCAGTGCGGGGGGACAGGTCTATGAAAAACTGTTTTTT

J gene: TRBJ2-7
V gene: TRBV14
clone size: NA
D gene: TRBD2
CDR3 protein: CASSSSGYYEQYF
CDR3 DNA: TGTGCCAGCAGTTCTAGCGGGTACTACGAGCAGTACTTC

J gene: TRBJ2-7
V gene: TRBV28
clone size: NA
D gene: NA
CDR3 protein: CASRRFESDGSYEQYF
CDR3 DNA: TGTGCCAGCAGAAGATTTGAGTCAGACGGCTCCTACGAGCAGTACTTC

J gene: TRBJ2-3
V gene: TRBV11-2
clone size: NA
D gene: NA
CDR3 protein: CASSLTGVSTDTQYF
CDR3 DNA: TGTGCCAGCAGCTTAACGGGAGTTTCCACAGATACGCAGTATTTT

J gene: TRBJ1-4
V gene: TRBV7-9
clone size: NA
D gene: NA
CDR3 protein: CAPRRGPSTNEKLFF
CDR3 DNA: TGTGCCCCCCGCCGGGGGCCCTCGACTAATGAAAAACTGTTTTTT

J gene: TRBJ2-5
V gene: TRBV4-2
clone size: NA
D gene: TRBD1
CDR3 protein: CASSQDRDSLQETQYF
CDR3 DNA: TGTGCCAGCAGCCAAGACCGGGACAGCCTCCAAGAGACCCAGTACTTC

J gene: TRBJ1-2
V gene: TRBV5-1
clone size: NA
D gene: TRBD1
CDR3 protein: CASSRQGDGYTF
CDR3 DNA: TGCGCCAGCAGCCGACAGGGTGACGGCTACACCTTC

J gene: TRBJ2-1
V gene: TRBV9
clone size: NA
D gene: TRBD1
CDR3 protein: CASSARGTGLVDNEQFF
CDR3 DNA: TGTGCCAGCAGCGCAAGGGGGACAGGCCTCGTAGACAATGAGCAGTTCTTC

J gene: TRBJ2-1
V gene: TRBV5-1
clone size: NA
D gene: TRBD2
CDR3 protein: CASSSLAGLYNEQFF
CDR3 DNA: TGCGCCAGCAGCTCGCTAGCGGGACTCTACAATGAGCAGTTCTTC

J gene: TRBJ1-3
V gene: TRBV7-8
clone size: NA
D gene: TRBD1
CDR3 protein: CASSFSQGEGNTIYF
CDR3 DNA: TGTGCCAGCAGCTTCTCACAGGGGGAGGGAAACACCATATATTTT

J gene: TRBJ1-5
V gene: TRBV27
clone size: NA
D gene: TRBD1
CDR3 protein: CASGKQGAQPQHF
CDR3 DNA: TGTGCCAGCGGTAAACAGGGGGCTCAGCCCCAGCATTTT

J gene: TRBJ1-5
V gene: TRBV28
clone size: NA
D gene: NA
CDR3 protein: CASSLDSNQPQHF
CDR3 DNA: TGTGCCAGCAGTCTCGATAGCAATCAGCCCCAGCATTTT

J gene: TRBJ1-5
V gene: TRBV19
clone size: NA
D gene: NA
CDR3 protein: CASSIDQGGNSNQPQHF
CDR3 DNA: TGTGCCAGTAGTATAGACCAAGGGGGGAATAGCAATCAGCCCCAGCATTTT

J gene: TRBJ2-7
V gene: TRBV4-2
clone size: NA
D gene: TRBD2
CDR3 protein: CASSLTSANEQYF
CDR3 DNA: TGTGCCAGCAGCCTAACTAGCGCCAACGAGCAGTACTTC

J gene: TRBJ2-2
V gene: TRBV6-2/TRBV6-3
clone size: few
D gene: NA
CDR3 protein: CASSSSIGTGELFF
CDR3 DNA: TGTGCCAGCAGTTCCTCGATAGGAACCGGGGAGCTGTTTTTT

J gene: TRBJ1-5
V gene: TRBV10-1
clone size: once
D gene: NA
CDR3 protein: CASSDVTETQPQHF
CDR3 DNA: TGCGCCAGCAGTGATGTGACCGAAACTCAGCCCCAGCATTTT

J gene: TRBJ1-5
V gene: TRBV2
clone size: NA
D gene: NA
CDR3 protein: CASSEEYNQPQHF
CDR3 DNA: TGTGCCAGCAGTGAAGAATATAATCAGCCCCAGCATTTT

J gene: TRBJ1-2
V gene: TRBV27
clone size: NA
D gene: TRBD1
CDR3 protein: CASRQGPEAGGAYGYTF
CDR3 DNA: TGTGCCAGCAGACAGGGGCCAGAAGCGGGGGGCGCCTATGGCTACACCTTC

J gene: TRBJ2-7
V gene: TRBV24-1
clone size: NA
D gene: TRBD2
CDR3 protein: CATSDFLAGGREQYF
CDR3 DNA: TGTGCCACCAGTGATTTCTTAGCGGGAGGGAGGGAGCAGTACTTC

J gene: TRBJ2-1
V gene: TRBV13
clone size: NA
D gene: NA
CDR3 protein: CASSLVGSASYNEQFF
CDR3 DNA: TGTGCCAGCAGCTTGGTGGGTAGCGCCTCCTACAATGAGCAGTTCTTC

J gene: TRBJ2-3
V gene: TRBV24-1
clone size: once
D gene: NA
CDR3 protein: CATSDLLLGADTQYF
CDR3 DNA: TGTGCCACCAGTGATTTGCTCCTAGGGGCAGATACGCAGTATTTT

J gene: TRBJ1-1
V gene: TRBV29-1
clone size: NA
D gene: NA
CDR3 protein: CSVEQVNTEAFF
CDR3 DNA: TGCAGCGTTGAACAGGTGAACACTGAAGCTTTCTTT

J gene: TRBJ1-2
V gene: TRBV11-3
clone size: NA
D gene: TRBD1
CDR3 protein: CASSGTGVYGYTF
CDR3 DNA: TGTGCCAGCAGTGGGACAGGGGTCTATGGCTACACCTTC

J gene: TRBJ1-2
V gene: TRBV29-1
clone size: NA
D gene: NA
CDR3 protein: CSVGGGAPPLAF
CDR3 DNA: NA

J gene: TRBJ2-1
V gene: TRBV7-3
clone size: NA
D gene: NA
CDR3 protein: CASSTAGTQQFF
CDR3 DNA: TGTGCCAGCAGCACAGCCGGGACTCAGCAGTTCTTC

J gene: TRBJ2-7
V gene: TRBV9
clone size: few
D gene: NA
CDR3 protein: CASSPSLGDYEQYF
CDR3 DNA: TGTGCCAGCAGCCCAAGCCTAGGGGACTACGAGCAGTACTTC

J gene: TRBJ1-6
V gene: TRBV6-1
clone size: few
D gene: NA
CDR3 protein: CASSDGFYNSPLHF
CDR3 DNA: TGTGCCAGCAGTGATGGATTCTATAATTCACCCCTCCACTTT

J gene: TRBJ1-2
V gene: TRBV2
clone size: NA
D gene: NA
CDR3 protein: CASSEALQGYGYTF
CDR3 DNA: TGTGCCAGCAGTGAAGCGCTTCAAGGGTATGGCTACACCTTC